The 24 T cell receptor beta chains listed next were all sequenced from one sample in a study of shared clonotypes between healthy human individuals. Measured with immunoSEQ multiplex PCR; TCRdb has only the in-frame clones, and not every one. The sample contains roughly 2.5 million clones, 90% to 95% of which appear only once. The sequencing input was naive CD4+ T cells sorted from blood. Subset described: CD45RA+ positively selected. Every receptor here comes from a young man in good health.

The rearrangement links TRBV18 to TRBJ1-5, with TRBD1 matching over 10 bases. The junction had 6 bases not matched to a gene; V was cut back by 4 bases and J by 0 bases. CDR3 length equals 17 residues. Germline V CDR1 and CDR2: KGHSH, LQKENI. The CDR3 DNA follows: TGTGCCAGCTCACAGGCCGGGACAGGGGATAGCAATCAGCCCCAGCATTTT. This translates into CASSQAGTGDSNQPQHF.

The genes are TRBV5-1 and TRBJ2-3; TRBD1 might be the D (5 bases). This CDR3 contains 15 residues. Deletions cut 4 bases from V and 0 bases from J, with 12 bases between. CDR1 is SGHRS, CDR2 YFSETQ, per germline. CDR3 protein: CASSTTGYSTDTQYF. CDR3 sequence (DNA): TGCGCCAGCAGCACCACAGGTTATAGCACAGATACGCAGTATTTT.

The chain links TRBV6-5 to TRBJ2-1; D assignment may be TRBD1 or TRBD2 (5 bases each). Germline assignment: CDR1 MNHEY and CDR2 SVGAGI. Trimming pared 6 bases from V and 12 bases from J, leaving 18 bases between. The CDR3 contains 13 residues. The CDR3 sequence: CASSQGPKDGQFF. The CDR3 DNA follows: TGTGCCAGCAGCCAGGGACCGAAAGATGGGCAGTTCTTC.

V gene TRBV9 combines with J gene TRBJ1-5; 8 bases line up with TRBD1. From germline, CDR1 is SGDLS and CDR2 YYNGEE. Trimming took 0 bases from V and 3 from J; bases not matched to a gene: 2. The CDR3 is 15 amino acids. CDR3 residues: CASSVGQGTNQPQHF. The CDR3 DNA sequence: TGTGCCAGCAGCGTAGGACAGGGGACCAATCAGCCCCAGCATTTT.

V is TRBV6-5 and J is TRBJ1-2, with no clear D. V was pared by 6 bases and J by 5 bases, with 13 bases between. This CDR3 region has 13 residues. CDR1 and CDR2 (germline): MNHEY, SVGAGI. CDR3 amino acids: CASSPTDGYGYTF. The DNA for the CDR3 is TGTGCCAGCAGCCCTACGGACGGGTATGGCTACACCTTC.

A remark on this clone: This same CDR3 is encoded by further DNA sequences in the sample. The V call is TRBV10-3, the J call TRBJ1-1; TRBD1 might be the D (6 bases). The length of the CDR3 is 13 residues. Trimming shortened V by 4 bases and J by 2 bases, and 8 bases separated the two germline ends. The germline gives CDR1 ENHRY, CDR2 SYGVKD. The CDR3: CAISADRNTEAFF. The CDR3 DNA sequence: TGTGCCATCAGTGCGGACAGAAACACTGAAGCTTTCTTT.

The chain couples TRBV9 to TRBJ2-7, with 14 bases that match TRBD2. With 3 bases clipped from V and 2 bases from J, the junction kept 7 bases outside the gene matches. Looked up from germline, CDR1 is SGDLS and CDR2 is YYNGEE. The CDR3 runs 17 residues. The CDR3 loop is CASSAGLAGEGTYEQYF. The CDR3 region has the DNA TGTGCCAGCAGCGCGGGACTAGCGGGAGAGGGGACCTACGAGCAGTACTTC.

CDR3 sequence (DNA): TGTGCCAGCAGCGAACAACACAGGTTTCGAGGTGGCTACACCTTC. Protein product: CASSEQHRFRGGYTF. The rearrangement uses TRBV14 and TRBJ1-2, with D possibly being TRBD1 (5 bases). The germline gives CDR1 SGHDN, CDR2 FVKESK. The CDR3 has 15 amino acids. Trimming removed 5 bases at V and 7 bases at J, with 20 bases between.

This sequence joins TRBV6-5 and TRBJ1-2; 7 bases map to TRBD1. The V and J ends lost 0 bases and 6 bases, in that order; junction bases with no gene match: 7. Looked up from germline, CDR1 is MNHEY and CDR2 is SVGAGI. The CDR3 has 15 residues. For the CDR3, the DNA is TGTGCCAGCAGTTACTCGGAACAGGGGCTAAATGGCTACACCTTC. Translating it yields CASSYSEQGLNGYTF.

The chain uses TRBV18 and TRBJ2-3, with 11 bases matching TRBD1. This CDR3 region has 17 residues. Looked up from germline, CDR1 is KGHSH and CDR2 is LQKENI. The junction had 9 bases not matched to a gene; V was cut back by 3 bases and J by 4 bases. CDR3: CASSPTWTGGASDTQYF. CDR3 nucleotides: TGTGCCAGCTCACCGACTTGGACAGGGGGCGCCTCAGATACGCAGTATTTT.

The gene calls are TRBV2 and TRBJ1-2; D unresolved. Per the germline V gene, CDR1 is SNHLY and CDR2 is FYNNEI. This CDR3 is 13 amino acids long. The V end was cut by 7 bases, the J end by 8 bases, with 17 bases between. The CDR3 DNA follows: TGTGCCAGCACGACACGGGCCCTTGAAGGCTACACCTTC. Amino acid sequence: CASTTRALEGYTF.

The chain joins TRBV19 to TRBJ2-1, with D unclear. Trimming cost V 6 bases and J 3 bases, with 9 bases left between them. Germline loops: CDR1 LNHDA, CDR2 SQIVND (reference sequence). The CDR3 runs 13 residues. The CDR3 DNA reads as TGTGCCAGTAGGTCGTCAAGCTACAATGAGCAGTTCTTC. As protein: CASRSSSYNEQFF.

The chain uses TRBV5-1 and TRBJ2-1; TRBD1 matches at 9 bases. Germline V gene lookup returns CDR1 SGHRS and CDR2 YFSETQ. Trimming took 5 bases from V and 9 from J; bases not matched to a gene: 12. The length of the CDR3 is 15 residues. CDR3 loop: CASSKQGAGTPEQFF. The CDR3 DNA follows: TGCGCCAGCAGTAAACAGGGGGCAGGGACTCCTGAGCAGTTCTTC.

V gene TRBV5-1 combines with J gene TRBJ2-1; D gene unclear. V was trimmed by 1 base and J by 0 bases, leaving 11 bases between them. The length of the CDR3 is 16 residues. The V gene's germline CDR1 is SGHRS and CDR2 YFSETQ. The DNA for the CDR3 is TGCGCCAGCAGCTTGACCTCCCCGAGCTCCTACAATGAGCAGTTCTTC. Amino acid sequence: CASSLTSPSSYNEQFF.

The CDR3: CASSLGSQETYGYTF. In nucleotides, the CDR3 is TGTGCCAGCAGCTTAGGTTCCCAGGAAACCTATGGCTACACCTTC. The chain is built from TRBV7-9 and TRBJ1-2; D unclear. The CDR3 is 15 residues long. Deletions cut 1 base from V and 4 bases from J, with 13 bases between. The germline gives CDR1 SEHNR, CDR2 FQNEAQ (reference sequence). Complete variable domain (other parts from reference TRBV7-9 and TRBJ1-2): DTGVSQNPRHKITKRGQNVTFRCDPISEHNRLYWYRQTLGQGPEFLTYFQNEAQLEKSRLLSDRFSAERPKGSFSTLEIQRTEQGDSAMYLCASSLGSQETYGYTFGSGTRLTVV.

J is TRBJ2-1 and V is TRBV5-4; TRBD2 matches 8 bases. Germline V gives CDR1 SGHNT, CDR2 YYREEE (reference sequence). J lost 12 bases, V lost 0 bases, and 5 bases had no gene match. The CDR3 runs to 13 residues. The CDR3 here is CASSLDAGGGQFF. CDR3 bases: TGTGCCAGCAGCTTGGATGCGGGAGGTGGGCAGTTCTTC.

The rearrangement joins TRBV10-2 to TRBJ1-5; no clear D gene. The V end was cut by 0 bases, the J end by 0 bases, with 6 bases between. The CDR3 extends over 15 amino acids. Germline lookup yields CDR1 WSHSY and CDR2 SAAADI. The CDR3 coding sequence is TGCGCCAGCAGTGAGTCTGGGAATAGCAATCAGCCCCAGCATTTT. Its protein product is CASSESGNSNQPQHF.

The chain recombines TRBV10-3 with TRBJ2-1; the match to TRBD2 covers 10 bases. Per the germline V gene, CDR1 is ENHRY and CDR2 is SYGVKD. This CDR3 is 14 amino acids long. Losses at the gene ends were 5 bases for V and 8 bases for J; bases not matched to a gene: 6. For the CDR3, the DNA is TGTGCCATCAGTAGCGGGGGGGCCAAGGATGAGCAGTTCTTC. Translation: CAISSGGAKDEQFF.

The chain combines TRBV5-1 with TRBJ2-2, with a weak D call TRBD2 (5 bases). The V end lost 1 base, the J end lost 4 bases, and 14 bases lay between the germline ends. In germline, CDR1 is SGHRS, CDR2 YFSETQ. This CDR3 spans 16 amino acids. CDR3 loop: CASSLQSADLTGELFF. The CDR3 DNA reads as TGCGCCAGCAGCTTGCAATCAGCGGACCTCACCGGGGAGCTGTTTTTT.

The chain couples TRBV19 to TRBJ1-6, with 7 bases lining up with TRBD1. Germline assignment: CDR1 LNHDA and CDR2 SQIVND (reference sequence). The V and J ends lost 5 bases and 6 bases, in that order; junction bases with no gene match: 7. The CDR3 is 15 residues long. The CDR3 nucleotides read TGTGCCAGTAGTTTAGGGGACAGCATTAATTCACCCCTCCACTTT. Protein sequence: CASSLGDSINSPLHF.

The chain has TRBV19 and TRBJ1-5; weak D call: TRBD1 (5 bases). This CDR3 is 15 amino acids long. Germline-derived CDR1 and CDR2 are LNHDA and SQIVND (reference sequence). V lost 6 bases, J lost 0 bases, and 12 bases lay in between. The chain's CDR3 is CASRTSGYSNQPQHF. DNA of the CDR3: TGTGCCAGTAGAACCTCAGGGTATAGCAATCAGCCCCAGCATTTT. Drawing the rest from reference TRBV19 and TRBJ1-5, the complete variable domain is DGGITQSPKYLFRKEGQNVTLSCEQNLNHDAMYWYRQDPGQGLRLIYYSQIVNDFQKGDIAEGYSVSREKKESFPLTVTSAQKNPTAFYLCASRTSGYSNQPQHFGDGTRLSIL.

The gene calls are TRBV19 and TRBJ2-7, with 8 positions matching TRBD1. Germline V gene sequence: CDR1 LNHDA, CDR2 SQIVND (reference sequence). The V segment lost 3 bases and the J segment 3 bases; nucleotides outside the gene matches: 19. This CDR3 contains 19 residues. The CDR3 DNA follows: TGTGCCAGTAGTATGGTCGGACAGGGAATTCCCCCCAGGGACTACGAGCAGTACTTC. The encoded protein is CASSMVGQGIPPRDYEQYF.

The table lists this clone with a few counts. This chain links TRBV30 with TRBJ2-5; D perhaps matches TRBD1 (6 bases). V lost 5 bases, J lost 2 bases, and 6 bases lay in between. Germline V CDR1 and CDR2: GTSNPN, SVGIG (reference sequence). This CDR3 has 11 amino acids. This CDR3 is CAWGQQETQYF. DNA for the CDR3: TGTGCCTGGGGACAGCAAGAGACCCAGTACTTC.

Regarding this clone: The same CDR3 also results from other DNA sequences found in this sample. This chain joins TRBV5-1 and TRBJ1-1; D remains unclear. Germline values: CDR1 SGHRS, CDR2 YFSETQ. The CDR3 runs to 12 residues. The ends were cut back, 0 bases at V and 5 bases at J, with 5 bases in the middle. CDR3 sequence (DNA): TGCGCCAGCAGCTTGGGGACTACTGAAGCTTTCTTT. The encoded protein is CASSLGTTEAFF. The whole variable domain, remainder taken from reference TRBV5-1 and TRBJ1-1, is KAGVTQTPRYLIKTRGQQVTLSCSPISGHRSVSWYQQTPGQGLQFLFEYFSETQRNKGNFPGRFSGRQFSNSRSEMNVSTLELGDSALYLCASSLGTTEAFFGQGTRLTVV.